The clone carrying this T cell receptor (beta chain) appeared a few times. The CDR3 runs 13 residues. Trimming pared 4 bases from V and 6 bases from J, leaving 7 bases between. Germline-derived CDR1 and CDR2 are SNHLY and FYNNEI. Employing constant-segment primers, 5'RACE generated TCR alpha and TCR beta cDNA libraries bearing sample barcodes and UMIs. TCRdb re-analysed the 5' RACE reads in MiXCR, keeping a single row per CDR3 protein. This sample yields 400,000 to 500,000 distinct CDR3 sequences, of which more than 15% are seen a single time; roughly 21% belongs to the top ten. This sample stems from a study of T-cell memory formation after mild COVID-19. Overall study: The TCR clusters were mostly specific to one donor.

The sample comprised PBMCs or a T cell subset sorted from them (not recorded which). The chain couples TRBV2 to TRBJ1-6, with a tentative D call TRBD1 (5 bases). The source of this sequence is a man aged 18 to 30 who had mild COVID-19 (a few samples of this study predate the infection). Cell type and time point are not known. CDR3: CASSAGLNSPLHF. The CDR3 region has the DNA TGTGCCAGCAGTGCGGGACTTAATTCACCCCTCCACTTT. Full variable domain (rest looked up from reference TRBV2 and TRBJ1-6): EPEVTQTPSHQVTQMGQEVILRCVPISNHLYFYWYRQILGQKVEFLVSFYNNEISEKSEIFDDQFSVERPDGSNFTLKIRSTKLEDSAMYFCASSAGLNSPLHFGNGTRLTVT.